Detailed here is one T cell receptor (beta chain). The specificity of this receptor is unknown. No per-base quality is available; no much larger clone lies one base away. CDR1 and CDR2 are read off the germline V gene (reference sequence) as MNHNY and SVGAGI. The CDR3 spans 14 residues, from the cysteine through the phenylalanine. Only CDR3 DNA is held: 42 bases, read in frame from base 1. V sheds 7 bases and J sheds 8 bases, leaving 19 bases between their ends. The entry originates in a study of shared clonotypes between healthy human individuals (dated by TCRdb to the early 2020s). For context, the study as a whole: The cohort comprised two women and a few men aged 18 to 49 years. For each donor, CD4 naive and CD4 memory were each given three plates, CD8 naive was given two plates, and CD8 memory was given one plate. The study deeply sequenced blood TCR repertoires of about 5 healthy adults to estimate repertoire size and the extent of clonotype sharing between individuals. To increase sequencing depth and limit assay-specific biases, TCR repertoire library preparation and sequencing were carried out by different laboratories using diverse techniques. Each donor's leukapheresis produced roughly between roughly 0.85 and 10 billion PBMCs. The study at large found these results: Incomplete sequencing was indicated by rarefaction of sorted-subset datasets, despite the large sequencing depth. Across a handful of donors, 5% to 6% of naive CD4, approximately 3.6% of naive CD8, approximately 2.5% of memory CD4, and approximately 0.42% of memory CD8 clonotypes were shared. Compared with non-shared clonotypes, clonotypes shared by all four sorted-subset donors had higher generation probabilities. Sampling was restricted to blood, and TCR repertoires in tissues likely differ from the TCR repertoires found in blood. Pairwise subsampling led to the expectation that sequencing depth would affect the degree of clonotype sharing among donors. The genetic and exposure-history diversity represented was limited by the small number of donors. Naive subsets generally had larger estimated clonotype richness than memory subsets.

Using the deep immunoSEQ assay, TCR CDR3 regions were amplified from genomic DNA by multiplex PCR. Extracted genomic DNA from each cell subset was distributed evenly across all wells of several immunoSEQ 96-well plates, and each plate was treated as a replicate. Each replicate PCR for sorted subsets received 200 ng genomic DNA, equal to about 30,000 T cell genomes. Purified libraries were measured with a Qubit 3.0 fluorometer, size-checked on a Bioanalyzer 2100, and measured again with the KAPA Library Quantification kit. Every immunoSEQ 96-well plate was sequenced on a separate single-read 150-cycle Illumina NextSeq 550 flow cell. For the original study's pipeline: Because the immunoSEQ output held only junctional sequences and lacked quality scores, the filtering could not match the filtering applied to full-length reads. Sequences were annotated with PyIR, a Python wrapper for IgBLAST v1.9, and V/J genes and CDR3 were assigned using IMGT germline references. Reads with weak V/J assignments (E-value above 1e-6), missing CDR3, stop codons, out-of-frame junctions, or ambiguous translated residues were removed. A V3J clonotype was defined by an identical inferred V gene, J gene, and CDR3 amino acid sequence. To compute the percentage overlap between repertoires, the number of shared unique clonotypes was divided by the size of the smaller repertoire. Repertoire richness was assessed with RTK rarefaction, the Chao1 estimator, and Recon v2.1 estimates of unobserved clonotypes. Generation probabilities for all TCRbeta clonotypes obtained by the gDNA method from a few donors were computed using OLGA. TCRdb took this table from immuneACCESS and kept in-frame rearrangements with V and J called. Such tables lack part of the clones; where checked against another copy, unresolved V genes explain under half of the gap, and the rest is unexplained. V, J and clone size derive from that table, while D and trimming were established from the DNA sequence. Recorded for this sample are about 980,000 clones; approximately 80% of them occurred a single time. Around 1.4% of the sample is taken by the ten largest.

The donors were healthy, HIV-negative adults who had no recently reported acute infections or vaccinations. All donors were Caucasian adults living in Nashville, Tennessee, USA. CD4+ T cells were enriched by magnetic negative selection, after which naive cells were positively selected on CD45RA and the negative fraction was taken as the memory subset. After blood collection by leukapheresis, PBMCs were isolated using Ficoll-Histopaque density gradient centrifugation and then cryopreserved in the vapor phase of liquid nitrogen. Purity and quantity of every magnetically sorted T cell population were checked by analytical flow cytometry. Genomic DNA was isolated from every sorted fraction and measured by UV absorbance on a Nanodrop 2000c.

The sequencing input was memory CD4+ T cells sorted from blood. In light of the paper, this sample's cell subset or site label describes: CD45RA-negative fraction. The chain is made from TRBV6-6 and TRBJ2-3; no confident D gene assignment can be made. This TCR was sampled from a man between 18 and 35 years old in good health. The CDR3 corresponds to CASTPNPYGPTQYF. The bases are TGTGCCAGCACTCCAAACCCCTACGGGCCTACGCAGTATTTT.